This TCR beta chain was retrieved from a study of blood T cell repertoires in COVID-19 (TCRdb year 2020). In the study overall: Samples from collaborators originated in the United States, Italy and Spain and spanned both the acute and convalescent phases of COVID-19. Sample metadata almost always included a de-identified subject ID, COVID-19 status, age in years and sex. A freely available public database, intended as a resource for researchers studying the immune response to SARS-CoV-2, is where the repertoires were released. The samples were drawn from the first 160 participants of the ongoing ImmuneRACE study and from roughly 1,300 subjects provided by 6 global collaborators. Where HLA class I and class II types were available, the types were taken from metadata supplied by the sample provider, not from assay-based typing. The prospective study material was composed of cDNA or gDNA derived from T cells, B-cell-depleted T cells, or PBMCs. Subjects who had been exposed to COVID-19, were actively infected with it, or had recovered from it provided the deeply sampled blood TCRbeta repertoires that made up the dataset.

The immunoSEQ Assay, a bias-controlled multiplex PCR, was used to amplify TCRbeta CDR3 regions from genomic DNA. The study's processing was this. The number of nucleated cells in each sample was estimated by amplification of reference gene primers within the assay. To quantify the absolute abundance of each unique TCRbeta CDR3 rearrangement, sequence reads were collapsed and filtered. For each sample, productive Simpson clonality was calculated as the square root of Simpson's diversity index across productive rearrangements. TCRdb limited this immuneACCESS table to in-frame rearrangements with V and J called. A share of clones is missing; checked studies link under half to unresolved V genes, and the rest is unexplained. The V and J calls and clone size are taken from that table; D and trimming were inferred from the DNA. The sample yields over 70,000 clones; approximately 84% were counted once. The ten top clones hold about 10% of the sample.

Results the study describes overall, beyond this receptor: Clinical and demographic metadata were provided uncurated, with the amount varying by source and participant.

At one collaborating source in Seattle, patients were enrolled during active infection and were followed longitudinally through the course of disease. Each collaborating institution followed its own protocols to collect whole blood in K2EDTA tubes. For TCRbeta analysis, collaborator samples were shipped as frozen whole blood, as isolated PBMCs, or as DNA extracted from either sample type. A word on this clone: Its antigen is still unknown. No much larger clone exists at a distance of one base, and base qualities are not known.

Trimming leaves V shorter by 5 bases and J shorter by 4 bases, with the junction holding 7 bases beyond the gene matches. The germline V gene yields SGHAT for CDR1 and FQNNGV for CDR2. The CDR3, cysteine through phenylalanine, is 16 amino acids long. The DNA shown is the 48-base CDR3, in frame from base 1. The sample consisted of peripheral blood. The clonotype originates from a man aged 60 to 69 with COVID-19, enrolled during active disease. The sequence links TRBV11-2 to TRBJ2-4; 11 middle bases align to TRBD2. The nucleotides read TGTGCCAGCAGCCCGACTAGCGGGGCTGAGAAAAACATTCAGTACTTC. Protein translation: CASSPTSGAEKNIQYF.